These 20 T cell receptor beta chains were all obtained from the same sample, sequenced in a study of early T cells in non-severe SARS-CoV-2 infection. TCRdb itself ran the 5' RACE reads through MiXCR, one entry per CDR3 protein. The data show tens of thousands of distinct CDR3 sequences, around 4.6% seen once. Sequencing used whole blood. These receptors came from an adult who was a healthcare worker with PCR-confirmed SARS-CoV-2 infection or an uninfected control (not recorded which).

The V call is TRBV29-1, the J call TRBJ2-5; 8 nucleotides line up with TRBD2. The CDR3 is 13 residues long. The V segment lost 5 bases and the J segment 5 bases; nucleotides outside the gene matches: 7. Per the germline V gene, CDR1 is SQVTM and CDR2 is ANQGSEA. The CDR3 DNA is TGCAGCGTTAAGCGGGGGTATGGTGAGACCCAGTACTTC. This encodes CSVKRGYGETQYF.

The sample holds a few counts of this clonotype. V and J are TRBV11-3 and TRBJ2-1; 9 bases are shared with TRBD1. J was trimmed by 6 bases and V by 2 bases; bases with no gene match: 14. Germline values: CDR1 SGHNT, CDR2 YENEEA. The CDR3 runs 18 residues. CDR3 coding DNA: TGTGCCAGCAGCTTACGCGGACCCGGGACAGGGTACAGCAATGAGCAGTTCTTC. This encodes CASSLRGPGTGYSNEQFF. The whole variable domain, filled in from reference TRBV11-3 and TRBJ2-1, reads EAGVVQSPRYKIIEKKQPVAFWCNPISGHNTLYWYLQNLGQGPELLIRYENEEAVDDSQLPKDRFSAERLKGVDSTLKIQPAELGDSAVYLCASSLRGPGTGYSNEQFFGPGTRLTVL.

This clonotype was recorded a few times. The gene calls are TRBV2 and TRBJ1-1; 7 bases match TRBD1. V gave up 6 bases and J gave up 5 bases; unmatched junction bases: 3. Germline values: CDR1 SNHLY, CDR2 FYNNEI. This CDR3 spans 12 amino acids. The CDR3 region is CASRPQGTEAFF. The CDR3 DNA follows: TGTGCCAGCAGACCACAGGGGACTGAAGCTTTCTTT.

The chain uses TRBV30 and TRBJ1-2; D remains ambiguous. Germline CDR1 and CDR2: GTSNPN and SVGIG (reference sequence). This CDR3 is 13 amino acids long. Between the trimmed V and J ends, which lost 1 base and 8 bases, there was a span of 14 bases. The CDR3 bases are TGTGCCTGGAGTGACGGGCCTGAGGGCGGCTACACCTTC. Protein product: CAWSDGPEGGYTF.

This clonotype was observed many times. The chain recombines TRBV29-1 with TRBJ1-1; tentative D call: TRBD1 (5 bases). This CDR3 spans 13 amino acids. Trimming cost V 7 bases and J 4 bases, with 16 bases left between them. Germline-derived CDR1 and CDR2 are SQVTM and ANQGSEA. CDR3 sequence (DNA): TGCAGCGCTAGCACTGGGACTAGCACTGAAGCTTTCTTT. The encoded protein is CSASTGTSTEAFF. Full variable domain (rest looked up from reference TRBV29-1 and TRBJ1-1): SAVISQKPSRDICQRGTSLTIQCQVDSQVTMMFWYRQQPGQSLTLIATANQGSEATYESGFVIDKFPISRPNLTFSTLTVSNMSPEDSSIYLCSASTGTSTEAFFGQGTRLTVV.

CDR3 protein: CSAPGLAGDEQFF. In DNA, the CDR3 is TGCAGTGCCCCGGGACTAGCGGGAGATGAGCAGTTCTTC. The J gene is TRBJ2-1, the V gene TRBV20-1; 14 bases line up with TRBD2. CDR3 length: 13 amino acids. The ends lost 6 bases at V and 8 bases at J; junction bases unmatched: 3. CDR1 is DFQATT and CDR2 is SNEGSKA in the germline V gene (reference sequence).

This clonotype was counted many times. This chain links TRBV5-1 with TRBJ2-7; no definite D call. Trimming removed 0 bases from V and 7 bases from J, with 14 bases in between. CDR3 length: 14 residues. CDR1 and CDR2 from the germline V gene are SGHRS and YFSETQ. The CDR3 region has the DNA TGCGCCAGCAGCTTGGTATCGAGCGCCGGTGAGCAGTACTTC. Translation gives CASSLVSSAGEQYF.

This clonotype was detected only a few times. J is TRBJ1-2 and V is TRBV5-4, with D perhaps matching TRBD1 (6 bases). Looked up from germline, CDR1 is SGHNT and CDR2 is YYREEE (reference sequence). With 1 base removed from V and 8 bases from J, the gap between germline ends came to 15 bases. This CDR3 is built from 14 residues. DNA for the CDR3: TGTGCCAGCAGCTTGTCGGTACAGGGAGACGGCTACACCTTC. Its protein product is CASSLSVQGDGYTF.

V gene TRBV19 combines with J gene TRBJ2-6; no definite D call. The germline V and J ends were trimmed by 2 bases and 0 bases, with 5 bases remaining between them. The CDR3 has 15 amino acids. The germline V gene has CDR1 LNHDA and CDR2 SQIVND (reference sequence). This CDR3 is CASSIMSSGANVLTF. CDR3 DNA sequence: TGTGCCAGTAGTATAATGAGCTCTGGGGCCAACGTCCTGACTTTC.

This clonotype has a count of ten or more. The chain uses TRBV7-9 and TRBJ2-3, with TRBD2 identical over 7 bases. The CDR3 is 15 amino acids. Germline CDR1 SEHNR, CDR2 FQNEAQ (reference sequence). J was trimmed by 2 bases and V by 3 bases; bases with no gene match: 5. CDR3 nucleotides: TGTGCCAGCAGCTTCCGGCTAGCGGCCACAGATACGCAGTATTTT. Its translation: CASSFRLAATDTQYF.

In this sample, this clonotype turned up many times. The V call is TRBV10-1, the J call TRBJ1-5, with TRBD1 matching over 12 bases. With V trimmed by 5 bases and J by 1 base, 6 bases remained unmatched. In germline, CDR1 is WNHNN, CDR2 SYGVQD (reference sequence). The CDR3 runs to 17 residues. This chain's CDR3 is CASSPGTGGRSNQPQHF. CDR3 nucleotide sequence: TGCGCCAGCAGTCCCGGGACAGGGGGCAGGAGCAATCAGCCCCAGCATTTT.

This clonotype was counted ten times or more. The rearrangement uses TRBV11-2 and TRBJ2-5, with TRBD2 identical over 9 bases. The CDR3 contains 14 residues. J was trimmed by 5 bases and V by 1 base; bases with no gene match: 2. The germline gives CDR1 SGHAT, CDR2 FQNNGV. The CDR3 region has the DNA TGTGCCAGCAGCTTAGGGACTAGCGCGGAGACCCAGTACTTC. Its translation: CASSLGTSAETQYF.

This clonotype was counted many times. CDR3 DNA sequence: TGTGCCAGCAGCCCAGCGGGACTCATTTCCTACGAGCAGTACTTC. This codes for CASSPAGLISYEQYF. V gene TRBV7-2 combines with J gene TRBJ2-7; TRBD2 matches at 7 bases. Germline V gene data show CDR1 as SGHTA and CDR2 as FQGNSA. The CDR3 extends over 15 amino acids. The junction had 8 bases not matched to a gene; V was cut back by 5 bases and J by 1 base.

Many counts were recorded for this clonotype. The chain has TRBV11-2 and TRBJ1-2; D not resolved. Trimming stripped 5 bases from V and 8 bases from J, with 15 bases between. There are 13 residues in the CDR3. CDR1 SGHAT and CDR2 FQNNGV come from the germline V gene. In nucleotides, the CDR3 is TGTGCCAGCAGCCCGCCCGGGGAGGGAGGCTACACCTTC. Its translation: CASSPPGEGGYTF.

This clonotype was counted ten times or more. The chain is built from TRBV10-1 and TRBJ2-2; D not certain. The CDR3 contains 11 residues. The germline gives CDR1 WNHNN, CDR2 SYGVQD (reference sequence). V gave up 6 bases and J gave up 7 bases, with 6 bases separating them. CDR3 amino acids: CASRQDGELFF. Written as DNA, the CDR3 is TGCGCCAGCAGGCAGGACGGGGAGCTGTTTTTT.

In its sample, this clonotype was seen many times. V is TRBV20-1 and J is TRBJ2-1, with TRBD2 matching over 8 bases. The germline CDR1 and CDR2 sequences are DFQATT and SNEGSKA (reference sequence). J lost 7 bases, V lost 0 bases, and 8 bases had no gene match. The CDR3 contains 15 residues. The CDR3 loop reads CSAREPSGLGNEQFF. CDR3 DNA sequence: TGCAGTGCTAGAGAGCCTAGCGGGCTAGGGAATGAGCAGTTCTTC.

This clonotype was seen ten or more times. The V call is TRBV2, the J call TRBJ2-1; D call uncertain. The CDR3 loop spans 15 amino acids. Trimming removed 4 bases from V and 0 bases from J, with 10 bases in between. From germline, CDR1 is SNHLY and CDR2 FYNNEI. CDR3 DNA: TGTGCCAGCAGTGTTCGACTGAGCTCCTACAATGAGCAGTTCTTC. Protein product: CASSVRLSSYNEQFF. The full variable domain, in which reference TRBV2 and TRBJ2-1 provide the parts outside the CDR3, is EPEVTQTPSHQVTQMGQEVILRCVPISNHLYFYWYRQILGQKVEFLVSFYNNEISEKSEIFDDQFSVERPDGSNFTLKIRSTKLEDSAMYFCASSVRLSSYNEQFFGPGTRLTVL.

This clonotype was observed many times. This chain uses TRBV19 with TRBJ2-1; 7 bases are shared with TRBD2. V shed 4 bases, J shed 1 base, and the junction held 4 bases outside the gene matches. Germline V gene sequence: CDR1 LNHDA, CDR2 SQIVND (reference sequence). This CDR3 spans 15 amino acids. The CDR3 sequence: CASSRLASSYNEQFF. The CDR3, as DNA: TGTGCCAGTAGTAGACTAGCCTCTTCCTACAATGAGCAGTTCTTC.

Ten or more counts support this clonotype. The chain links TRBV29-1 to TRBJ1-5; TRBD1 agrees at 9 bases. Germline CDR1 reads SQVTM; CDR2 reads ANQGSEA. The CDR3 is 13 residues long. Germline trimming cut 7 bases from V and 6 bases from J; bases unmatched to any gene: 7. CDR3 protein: CSATGGFGQPQHF. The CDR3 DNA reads TGCAGCGCGACAGGGGGTTTTGGTCAGCCCCAGCATTTT.

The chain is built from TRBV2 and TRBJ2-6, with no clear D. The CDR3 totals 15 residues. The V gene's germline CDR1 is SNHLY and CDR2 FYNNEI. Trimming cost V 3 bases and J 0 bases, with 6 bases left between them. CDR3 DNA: TGTGCCAGCAGTGACTTGTCCTCTGGGGCCAACGTCCTGACTTTC. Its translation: CASSDLSSGANVLTF.